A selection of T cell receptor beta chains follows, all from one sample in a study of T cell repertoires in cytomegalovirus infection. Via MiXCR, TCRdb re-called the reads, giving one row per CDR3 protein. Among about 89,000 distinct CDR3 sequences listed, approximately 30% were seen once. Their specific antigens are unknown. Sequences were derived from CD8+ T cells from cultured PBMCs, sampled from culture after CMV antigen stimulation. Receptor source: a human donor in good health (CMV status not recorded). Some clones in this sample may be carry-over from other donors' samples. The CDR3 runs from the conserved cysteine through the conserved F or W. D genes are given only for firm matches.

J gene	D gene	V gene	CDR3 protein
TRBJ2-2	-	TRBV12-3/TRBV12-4	CASSSTGTYTGELFF
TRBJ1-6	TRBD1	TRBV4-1	CASSLQTGLNSPLHF
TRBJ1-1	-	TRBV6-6	CASSYSEGVNTEAFF
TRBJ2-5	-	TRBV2	CASSRDGVTETQYF
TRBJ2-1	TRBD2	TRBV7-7	CASSLAGTTTSYNEQFF
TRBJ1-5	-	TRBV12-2	CASRPPTGLNQPQHF
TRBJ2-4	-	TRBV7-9	CASSSPVFNSIGKNIQYF
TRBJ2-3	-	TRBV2	CASMRSSTDTQYF
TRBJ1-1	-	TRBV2	CASSEAPRLNTEAFF
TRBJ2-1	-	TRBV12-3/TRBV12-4	CASSLTGQQFF
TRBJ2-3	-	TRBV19	CASSIGGSKTTDTQYF
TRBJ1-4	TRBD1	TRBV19	CASSTTGGDEKLFF
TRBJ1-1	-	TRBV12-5	CASGLSLVLTEAFF
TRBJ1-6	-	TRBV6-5	CASSWDLASNSPLHF
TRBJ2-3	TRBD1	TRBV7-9	CASSSTGTGGTDTQYF
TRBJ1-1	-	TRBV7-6	CASSPHPGLNTEAFF
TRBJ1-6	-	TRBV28	CATGSPLHF
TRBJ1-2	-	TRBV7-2	CASSLERSIYGYTF
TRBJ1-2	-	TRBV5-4	CVHGGTYGYTF
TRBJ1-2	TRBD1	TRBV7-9	CASSLARPSEDRGTSGYTF
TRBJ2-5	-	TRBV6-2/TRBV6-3	CASSYSPPQETQYF
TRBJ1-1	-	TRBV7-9	CASFGSQGRAGWTEAFF
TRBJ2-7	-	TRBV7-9	CASSLGASFEQYF
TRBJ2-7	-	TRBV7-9	CASSPVRGRYEQYF
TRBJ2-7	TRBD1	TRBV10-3	CAISESRQGASEQYF
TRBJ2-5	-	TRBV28	CASSVGQYQETQYF
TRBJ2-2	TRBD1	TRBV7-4	CASSPGTGTTGELFF
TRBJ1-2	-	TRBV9	CASSVEAGGGYGYTF
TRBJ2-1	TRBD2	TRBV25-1	CASSMAGDYNEQFF
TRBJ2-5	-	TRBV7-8	CASSLIRGLRETQYF
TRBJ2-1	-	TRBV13	CASSLAQGYNEQFF
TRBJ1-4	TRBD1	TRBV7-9	CASSVLPGQGNFYTNEKLFF
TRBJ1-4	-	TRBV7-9	CASSLILPEKLFF
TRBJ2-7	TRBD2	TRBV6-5	CASKAGLEYEQYF
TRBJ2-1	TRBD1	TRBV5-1	CASSLEQGYNEQFF
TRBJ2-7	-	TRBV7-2	CASSYAASEQYF
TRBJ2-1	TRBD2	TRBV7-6	CASSLVSGGYSYNEQFF
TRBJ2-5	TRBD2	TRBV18	CASSPTSGEQETQYF
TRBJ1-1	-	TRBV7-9	CAGSFADTEAFF
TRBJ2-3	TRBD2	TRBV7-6	CASSLGLAGGPLTDTQYF
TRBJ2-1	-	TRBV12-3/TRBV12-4	CASSSPPVYEQFF
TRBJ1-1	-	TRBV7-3	CATKLPGAGTEAFF